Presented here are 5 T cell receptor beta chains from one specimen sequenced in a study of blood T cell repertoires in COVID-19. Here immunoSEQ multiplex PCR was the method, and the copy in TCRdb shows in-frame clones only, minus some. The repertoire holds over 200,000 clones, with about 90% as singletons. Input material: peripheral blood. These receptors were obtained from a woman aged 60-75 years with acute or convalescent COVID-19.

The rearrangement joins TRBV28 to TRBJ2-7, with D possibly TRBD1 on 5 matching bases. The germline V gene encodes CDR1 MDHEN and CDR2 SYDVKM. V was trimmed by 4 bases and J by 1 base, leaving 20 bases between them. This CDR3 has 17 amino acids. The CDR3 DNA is TGTGCCAGCAGTTCCAGTTATATAAGGGGTCCTTCCTACGAGCAGTACTTC. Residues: CASSSSYIRGPSYEQYF. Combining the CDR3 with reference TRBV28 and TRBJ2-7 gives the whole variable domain DVKVTQSSRYLVKRTGEKVFLECVQDMDHENMFWYRQDPGLGLRLIYFSYDVKMKEKGDIPEGYSVSREKKERFSLILESASTNQTSMYLCASSSSYIRGPSYEQYFGPGTRLTVT.

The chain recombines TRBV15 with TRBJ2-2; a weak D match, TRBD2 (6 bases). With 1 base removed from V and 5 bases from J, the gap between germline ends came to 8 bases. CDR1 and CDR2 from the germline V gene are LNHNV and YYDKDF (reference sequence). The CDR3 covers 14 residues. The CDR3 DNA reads TGTGCCACCAGCAGAGTGAGCGGGACCGGGGAGCTGTTTTTT. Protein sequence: CATSRVSGTGELFF.

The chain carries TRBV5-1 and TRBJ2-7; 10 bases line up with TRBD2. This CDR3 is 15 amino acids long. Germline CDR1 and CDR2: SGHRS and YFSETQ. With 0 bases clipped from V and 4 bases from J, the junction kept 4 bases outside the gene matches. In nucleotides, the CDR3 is TGCGCCAGCAGCTTGGAGGCTAGCGGGAGTTACGAGCAGTACTTC. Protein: CASSLEASGSYEQYF.

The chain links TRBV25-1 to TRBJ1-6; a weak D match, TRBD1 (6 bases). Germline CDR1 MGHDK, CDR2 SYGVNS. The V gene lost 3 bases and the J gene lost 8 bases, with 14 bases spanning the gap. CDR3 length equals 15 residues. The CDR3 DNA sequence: TGTGCCAGCAGTGACACCGGGACATACTATTCACCCCTCCACTTT. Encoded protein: CASSDTGTYYSPLHF.

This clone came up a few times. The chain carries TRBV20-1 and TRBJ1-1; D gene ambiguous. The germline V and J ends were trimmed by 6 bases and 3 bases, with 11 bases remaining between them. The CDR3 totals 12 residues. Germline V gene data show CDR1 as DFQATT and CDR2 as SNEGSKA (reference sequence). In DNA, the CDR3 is TGCAGTGCGAGTGTAGTTTACACTGAAGCTTTCTTT. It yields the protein CSASVVYTEAFF.